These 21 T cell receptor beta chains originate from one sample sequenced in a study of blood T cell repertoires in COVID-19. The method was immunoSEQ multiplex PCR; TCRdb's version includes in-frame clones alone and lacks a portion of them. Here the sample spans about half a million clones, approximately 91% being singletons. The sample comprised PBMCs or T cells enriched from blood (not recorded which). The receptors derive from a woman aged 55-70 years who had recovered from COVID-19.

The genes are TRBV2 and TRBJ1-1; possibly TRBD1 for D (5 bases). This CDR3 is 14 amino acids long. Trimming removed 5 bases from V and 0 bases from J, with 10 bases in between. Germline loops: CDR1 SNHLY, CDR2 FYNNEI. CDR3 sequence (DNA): TGTGCCAGCAGTCCACAGGTGATGAACACTGAAGCTTTCTTT. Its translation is CASSPQVMNTEAFF. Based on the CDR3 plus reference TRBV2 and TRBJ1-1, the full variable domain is EPEVTQTPSHQVTQMGQEVILRCVPISNHLYFYWYRQILGQKVEFLVSFYNNEISEKSEIFDDQFSVERPDGSNFTLKIRSTKLEDSAMYFCASSPQVMNTEAFFGQGTRLTVV.

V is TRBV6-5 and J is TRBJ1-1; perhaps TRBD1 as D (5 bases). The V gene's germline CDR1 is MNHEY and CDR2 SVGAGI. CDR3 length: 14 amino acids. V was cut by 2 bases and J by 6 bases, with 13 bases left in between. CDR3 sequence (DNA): TGTGCCAGCAGTTACGATGGGGGGGTGGCTGAAGCTTTCTTT. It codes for CASSYDGGVAEAFF.

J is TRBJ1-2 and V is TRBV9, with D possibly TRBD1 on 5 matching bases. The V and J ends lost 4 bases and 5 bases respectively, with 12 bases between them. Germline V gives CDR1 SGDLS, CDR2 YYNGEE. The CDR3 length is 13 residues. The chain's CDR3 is CASSPGGSYGYTF. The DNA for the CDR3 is TGTGCCAGCAGCCCCGGGGGTTCGTATGGCTACACCTTC.

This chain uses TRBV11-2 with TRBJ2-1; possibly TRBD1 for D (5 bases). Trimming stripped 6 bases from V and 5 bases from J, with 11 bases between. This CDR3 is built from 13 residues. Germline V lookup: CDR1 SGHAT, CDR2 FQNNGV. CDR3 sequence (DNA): TGTGCCAGCAGTTTTAGCAGGGACAATGAGCAGTTCTTC. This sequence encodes CASSFSRDNEQFF.

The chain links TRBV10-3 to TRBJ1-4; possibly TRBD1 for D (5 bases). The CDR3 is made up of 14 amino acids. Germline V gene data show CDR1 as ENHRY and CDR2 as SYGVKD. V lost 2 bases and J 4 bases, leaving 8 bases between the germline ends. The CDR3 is CAISETGYNEKLFF. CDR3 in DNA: TGTGCCATCAGTGAGACAGGTTATAATGAAAAACTGTTTTTT.

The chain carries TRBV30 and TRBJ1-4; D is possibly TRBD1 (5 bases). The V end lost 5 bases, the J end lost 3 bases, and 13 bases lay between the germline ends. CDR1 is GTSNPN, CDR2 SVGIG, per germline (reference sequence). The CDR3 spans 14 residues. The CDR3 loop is CAWSYLGANEKLFF. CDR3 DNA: TGTGCCTGGTCATACTTAGGGGCTAATGAAAAACTGTTTTTT.

The CDR3 region is CASSFKRTGDGYTF. The CDR3 coding sequence is TGTGCCAGCAGCTTTAAGAGGACAGGGGACGGCTACACCTTC. The rearrangement joins TRBV11-2 to TRBJ1-2; the match to TRBD1 covers 9 bases. Germline assignment: CDR1 SGHAT and CDR2 FQNNGV. V gave up 3 bases and J gave up 8 bases; unmatched junction bases: 7. The CDR3 has 14 residues.

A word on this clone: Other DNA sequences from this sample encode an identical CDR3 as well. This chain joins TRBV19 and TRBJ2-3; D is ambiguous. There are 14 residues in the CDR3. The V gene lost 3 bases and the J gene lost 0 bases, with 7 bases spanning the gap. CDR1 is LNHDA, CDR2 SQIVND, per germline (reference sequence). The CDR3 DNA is TGTGCCAGTAGTATTTCACTCAGCACAGATACGCAGTATTTT. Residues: CASSISLSTDTQYF.

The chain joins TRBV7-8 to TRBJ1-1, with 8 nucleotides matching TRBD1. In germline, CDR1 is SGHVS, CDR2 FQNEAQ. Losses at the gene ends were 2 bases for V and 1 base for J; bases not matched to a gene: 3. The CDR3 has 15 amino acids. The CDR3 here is CASSLLTGGNTEAFF. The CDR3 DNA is TGTGCCAGCAGCTTATTAACAGGGGGGAACACTGAAGCTTTCTTT.

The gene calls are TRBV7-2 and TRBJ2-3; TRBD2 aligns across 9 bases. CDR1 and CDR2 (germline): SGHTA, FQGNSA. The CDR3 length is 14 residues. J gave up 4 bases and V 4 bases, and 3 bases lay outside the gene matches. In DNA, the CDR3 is TGTGCCAGCAGCTCGGGACTAGCCTCAGATACGCAGTATTTT. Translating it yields CASSSGLASDTQYF.

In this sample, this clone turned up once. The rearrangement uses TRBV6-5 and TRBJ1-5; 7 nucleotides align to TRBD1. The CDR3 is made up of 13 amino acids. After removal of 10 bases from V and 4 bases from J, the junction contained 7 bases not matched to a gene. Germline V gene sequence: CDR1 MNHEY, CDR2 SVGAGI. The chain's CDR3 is CATAWDRNQPQHF. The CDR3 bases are TGTGCCACCGCGTGGGACAGAAATCAGCCCCAGCATTTT.

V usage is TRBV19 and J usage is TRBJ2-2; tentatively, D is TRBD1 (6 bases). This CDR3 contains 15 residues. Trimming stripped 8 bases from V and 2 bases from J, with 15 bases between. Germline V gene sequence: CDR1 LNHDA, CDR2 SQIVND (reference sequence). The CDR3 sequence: CASALGAANTGELFF. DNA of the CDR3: TGTGCCAGTGCCCTGGGGGCAGCCAACACCGGGGAGCTGTTTTTT.

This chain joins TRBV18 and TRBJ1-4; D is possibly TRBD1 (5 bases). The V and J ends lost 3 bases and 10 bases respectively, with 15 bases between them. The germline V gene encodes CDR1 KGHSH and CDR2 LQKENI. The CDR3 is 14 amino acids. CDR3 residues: CASSPDTGLGKLFF. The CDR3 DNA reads TGTGCCAGCTCACCGGATACAGGATTGGGAAAACTGTTTTTT. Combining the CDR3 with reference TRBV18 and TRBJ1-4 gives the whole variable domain NAGVMQNPRHLVRRRGQEARLRCSPMKGHSHVYWYRQLPEEGLKFMVYLQKENIIDESGMPKERFSAEFPKEGPSILRIQQVVRGDSAAYFCASSPDTGLGKLFFGSGTQLSVL.

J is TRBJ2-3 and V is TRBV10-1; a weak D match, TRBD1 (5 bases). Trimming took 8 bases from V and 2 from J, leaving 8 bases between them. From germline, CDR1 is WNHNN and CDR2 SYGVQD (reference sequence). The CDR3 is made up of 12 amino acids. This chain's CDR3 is CASPRATDTQYF. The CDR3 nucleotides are TGCGCCAGCCCCAGGGCCACAGATACGCAGTATTTT.

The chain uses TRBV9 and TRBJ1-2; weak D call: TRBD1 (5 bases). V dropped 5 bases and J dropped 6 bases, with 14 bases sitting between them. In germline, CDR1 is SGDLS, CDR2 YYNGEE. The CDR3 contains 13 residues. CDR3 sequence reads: CASSGHQGDGYTF. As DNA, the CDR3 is TGTGCCAGCAGTGGACACCAAGGGGATGGCTACACCTTC.

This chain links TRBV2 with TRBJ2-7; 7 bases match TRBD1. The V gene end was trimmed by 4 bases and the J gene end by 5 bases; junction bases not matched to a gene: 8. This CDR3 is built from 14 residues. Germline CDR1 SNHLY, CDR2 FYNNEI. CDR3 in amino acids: CASSVARQGNEQYF. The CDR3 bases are TGTGCCAGCAGTGTCGCGAGACAGGGAAACGAGCAGTACTTC.

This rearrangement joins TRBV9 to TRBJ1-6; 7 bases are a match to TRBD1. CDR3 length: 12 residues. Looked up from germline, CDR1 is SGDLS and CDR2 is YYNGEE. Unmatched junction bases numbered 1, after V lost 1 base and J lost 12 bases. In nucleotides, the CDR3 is TGTGCCAGCAGCGTACGACAGGGACCCCTCCACTTT. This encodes CASSVRQGPLHF.

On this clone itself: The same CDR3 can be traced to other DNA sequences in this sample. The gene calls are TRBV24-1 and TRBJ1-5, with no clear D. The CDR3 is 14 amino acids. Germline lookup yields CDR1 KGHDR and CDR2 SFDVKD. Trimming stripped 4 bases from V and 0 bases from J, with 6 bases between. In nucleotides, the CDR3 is TGTGCCACCAGTGACCCCCGTAGCAATCAGCCCCAGCATTTT. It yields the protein CATSDPRSNQPQHF.

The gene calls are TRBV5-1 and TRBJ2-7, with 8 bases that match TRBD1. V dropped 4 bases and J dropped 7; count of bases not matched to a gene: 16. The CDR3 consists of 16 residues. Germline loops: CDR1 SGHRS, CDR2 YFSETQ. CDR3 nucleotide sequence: TGCGCCAGCAGCCAGCCTTTACAGGGGGTCTCGGGAGAGCAGTACTTC. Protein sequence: CASSQPLQGVSGEQYF.

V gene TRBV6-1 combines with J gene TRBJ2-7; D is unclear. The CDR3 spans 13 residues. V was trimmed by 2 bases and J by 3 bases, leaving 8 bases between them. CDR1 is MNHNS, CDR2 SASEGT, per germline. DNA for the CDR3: TGTGCCAGCAGTGAATCGCAGTTCTACGAGCAGTACGTC. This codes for CASSESQFYEQYV.

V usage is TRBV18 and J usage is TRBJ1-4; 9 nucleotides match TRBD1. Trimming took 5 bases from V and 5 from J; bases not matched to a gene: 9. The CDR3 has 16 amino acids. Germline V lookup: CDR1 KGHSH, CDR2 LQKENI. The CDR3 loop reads CASSADRGGMNEKLFF. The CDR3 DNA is TGTGCCAGCTCAGCGGACAGGGGCGGAATGAATGAAAAACTGTTTTTT.